These 5 T cell receptor beta chains share one sample of origin, sequenced in a study of regulatory T cells in long-lasting Graves disease. Relying on iRepertoire HTBI primers and Arm-PCR of CDR3 regions, the team built TCR beta libraries. Using its own MiXCR run on the multiplex PCR reads, TCRdb lists one record per CDR3 protein. The table has 450,000 to 700,000 distinct CDR3 sequences, around an eighth seen once. Time point reported: newly diagnosed GD, antithyroid drugs for less than 3 months. Researchers made the TCR library from RNA that was extracted from PBMCs. These sequences were also reported in another study, on T cells in Graves' hyperthyroidism and ophthalmopathy.

Source: peripheral blood mononuclear cells (PBMCs), taken at new diagnosis, from a patient treated with antithyroid drugs. The source of these receptors is a man aged 25 to 45 with Graves disease.

The CDR3 DNA reads as TGTGCCAGCAGCTCCCCTAGCGGACCTACCTACAATGAGCAGTTCTTC. This translates into CASSSPSGPTYNEQFF. The gene calls are TRBV12-3 or TRBV12-4 and TRBJ2-1; 7 bases line up with TRBD2. This CDR3 has 16 residues. V shed 6 bases, J shed 2 bases, and the junction held 10 bases outside the gene matches.

This clonotype was counted ten times or more. The chain employs TRBV20-1 and TRBJ2-2; 7 nucleotides line up with TRBD2. In germline, CDR1 is DFQATT, CDR2 SNEGSKA (reference sequence). V shed 0 bases, J shed 1 base, and the junction held 5 bases outside the gene matches. CDR3 length: 16 amino acids. In nucleotides, the CDR3 is TGCAGTGCTAGAGATAAGGCGGGGGAGAACACCGGGGAGCTGTTTTTT. Its protein is CSARDKAGENTGELFF.

This clonotype was counted only a few times. V usage is TRBV19 and J usage is TRBJ1-1; D not certain. The CDR3 covers 13 residues. V lost 4 bases and J 5 bases, leaving 11 bases between the germline ends. CDR1 and CDR2 from the germline V gene are LNHDA and SQIVND (reference sequence). The CDR3 DNA reads as TGTGCCAGTAGTAACAGTGGGAAGACTGAAGCTTTCTTT. Its protein product is CASSNSGKTEAFF.

The chain combines TRBV20-1 with TRBJ2-7; D is ambiguous. The CDR3 contains 14 residues. Germline values: CDR1 DFQATT, CDR2 SNEGSKA (reference sequence). The V end lost 5 bases, the J end lost 3 bases, and 17 bases lay between the germline ends. CDR3 DNA sequence: TGCAGTGCTCGCGAGAGTTCCCGGAGCTACGAGCAGTACTTC. Its protein product is CSARESSRSYEQYF.

The genes are TRBV20-1 and TRBJ2-3, with 10 nucleotides matching TRBD2. Germline CDR1 is DFQATT and CDR2 is SNEGSKA (reference sequence). There are 13 residues in the CDR3. V shed 5 bases and J 1 base; nucleotides not matched to a gene: 0. The DNA for the CDR3 is TGCAGTGCTCTAGCGGGAGGCACAGATACGCAGTATTTT. This codes for CSALAGGTDTQYF.